The clone carrying this T cell receptor (beta chain) was seen once. Its target is unknown. Mismatch with germline at one junction end may stem from a read error. The data are from a study of shared clonotypes between healthy human individuals. Study in general: Contributing individuals were two females and three males aged 18 to 49. General observations from the study: Having only a few donors restricted how much genetic and exposure-history diversity was captured.

In replicate PCRs of unsorted PBMC, around 310 ng DNA, 25,000 to 35,000 T cell genomes, was used. TCRdb keeps only in-frame clones here, not all; method: immunoSEQ multiplex PCR. Among 450,000 to 500,000 clones listed, 60% to 80% were seen once. Each sample came from a Caucasian adult donor living in Nashville, Tennessee. Sample: PBMCs. The sequence derives from a woman between 35 and 50 years old in good health. Some clones in this sample may be carry-over from other donors' samples.

DNA of the CDR3: TGTGCCAGCAGCCAAAAGGGGGGGGCGTGGTCCTACGAGCAGTACTTT. This gives the protein CASSQKGGAWSYEQYF. V and J are TRBV4-2 and TRBJ2-7, with D tentatively TRBD2 (7 bases). Germline loops: CDR1 LGHNA, CDR2 YNFKEQ. The CDR3 has 16 amino acids.